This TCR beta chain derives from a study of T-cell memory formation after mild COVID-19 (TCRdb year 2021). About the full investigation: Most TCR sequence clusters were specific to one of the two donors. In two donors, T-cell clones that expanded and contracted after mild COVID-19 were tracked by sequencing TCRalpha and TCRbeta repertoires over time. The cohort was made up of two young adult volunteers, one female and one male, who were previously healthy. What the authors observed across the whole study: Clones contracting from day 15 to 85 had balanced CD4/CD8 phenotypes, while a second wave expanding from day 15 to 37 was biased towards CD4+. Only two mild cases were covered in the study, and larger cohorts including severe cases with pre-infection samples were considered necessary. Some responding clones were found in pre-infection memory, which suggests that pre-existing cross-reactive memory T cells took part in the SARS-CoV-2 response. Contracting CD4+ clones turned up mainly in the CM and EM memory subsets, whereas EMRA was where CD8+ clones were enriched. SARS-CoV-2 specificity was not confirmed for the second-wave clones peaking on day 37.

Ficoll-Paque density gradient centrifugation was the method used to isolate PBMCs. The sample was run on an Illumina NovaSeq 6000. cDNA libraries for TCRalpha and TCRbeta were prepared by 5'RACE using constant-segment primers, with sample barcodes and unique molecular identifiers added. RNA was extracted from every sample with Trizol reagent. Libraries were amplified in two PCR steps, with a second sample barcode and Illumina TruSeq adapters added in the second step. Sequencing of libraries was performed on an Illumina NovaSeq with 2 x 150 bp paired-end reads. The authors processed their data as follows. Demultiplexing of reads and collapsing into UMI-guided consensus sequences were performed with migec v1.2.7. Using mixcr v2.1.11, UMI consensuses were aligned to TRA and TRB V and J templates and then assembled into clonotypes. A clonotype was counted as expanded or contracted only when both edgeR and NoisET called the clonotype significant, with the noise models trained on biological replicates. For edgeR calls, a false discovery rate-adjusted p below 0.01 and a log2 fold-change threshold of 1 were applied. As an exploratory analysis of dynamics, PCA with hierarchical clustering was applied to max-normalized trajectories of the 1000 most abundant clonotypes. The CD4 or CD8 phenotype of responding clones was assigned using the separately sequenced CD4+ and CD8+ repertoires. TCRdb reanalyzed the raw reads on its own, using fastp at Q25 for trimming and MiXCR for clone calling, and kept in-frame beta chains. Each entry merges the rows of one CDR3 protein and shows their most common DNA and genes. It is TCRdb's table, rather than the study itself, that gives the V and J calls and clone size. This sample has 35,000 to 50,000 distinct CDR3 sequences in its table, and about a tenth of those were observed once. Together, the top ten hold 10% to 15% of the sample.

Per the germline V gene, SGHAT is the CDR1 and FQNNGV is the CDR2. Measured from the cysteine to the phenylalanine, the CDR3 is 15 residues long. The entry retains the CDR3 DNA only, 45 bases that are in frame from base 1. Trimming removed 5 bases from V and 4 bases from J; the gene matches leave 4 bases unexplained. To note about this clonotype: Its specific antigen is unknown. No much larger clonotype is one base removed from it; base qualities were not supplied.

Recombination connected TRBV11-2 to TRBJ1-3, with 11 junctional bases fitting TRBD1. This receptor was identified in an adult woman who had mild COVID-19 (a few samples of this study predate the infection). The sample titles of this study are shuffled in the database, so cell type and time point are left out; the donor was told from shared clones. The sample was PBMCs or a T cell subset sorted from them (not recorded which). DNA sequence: TGTGCCAGCAGCCCCGGGACAGGGGGAGGAAACACCATATATTTT. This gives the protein CASSPGTGGGNTIYF.